This T cell receptor (beta chain) is drawn from a study of cytomegalovirus exposure and HLA in healthy donors. CDR3 length: 12 amino acids. The germline V gene encodes CDR1 SGHRS and CDR2 YFSETQ. Trimming removed 2 bases at V and 2 bases at J, with 5 bases between. A multiplex PCR was run with 60 Vbeta primers and 13 Jbeta primers. The table came from immunoSEQ multiplex PCR; TCRdb's copy has only in-frame clones and leaves some out. Of more than 110,000 clones listed, 65% to 80% are singletons. This TCR was sampled from a male donor in good health and CMV-seronegative. The source material was PBMCs. This sequence joins TRBV5-1 and TRBJ2-7; D not resolved. The CDR3 coding sequence is TGCGCCAGCAGCTTTGGAGCCTACGAGCAGTACTTC. Encoded protein: CASSFGAYEQYF.